The entry that follows covers one T cell receptor (beta chain) sequence. This clone appeared a few times. It lacks a known antigen. No much larger clonotype is one base removed from it; base qualities were not supplied. The CDR3 regions of human TCRbeta chains were subjected to immunosequencing. The original pipeline was this. Repertoire TCRs were checked for matches against a reference library of SARS-CoV-2-specific TCRs that had been generated using the MIRA antigen-specificity platform. Breadth meant the fraction of unique TCRs that were SARS-CoV-2-associated, whereas depth meant the fraction of total T cells that were SARS-CoV-2-associated. Each spike-specific TCR was assigned to its reactive spike region and to a CD4 or CD8 class using the MIRA data. Log10-transformed breadth and depth values were compared by one-way ANOVA with Sidak's multiple comparisons tests. The table comes from immuneACCESS by way of TCRdb, which keeps in-frame sequences with V and J called. Part of the clones is missing from these tables; in studies checked, under half for an unresolved V gene and the rest for unknown reasons. The DNA was the basis for D and trimming; V, J and clone size are from that table. In this sample the table shows 120,000 to 150,000 clones, under 90% of which occur a single time. 1.5% to 2% of the sample goes to the ten largest clones.

This sample is part of a study of T cell responses to AZD1222 COVID-19 vaccine (dated by TCRdb to 2020 to 2022). For context, the study as a whole: A total of 230 or so trial participants underwent TCR sequencing, of whom 207 received two doses of AZD1222 and some 26 received two doses of the MenACWY control vaccine. Enrollment into the trials was organized by age into subgroups of 18-55, 56-69 and 70-plus years, and those subgroups contained about 160, 30 and 59 TCR-sequenced participants, respectively.

The paper's findings and limits, for the study overall: After two AZD1222 doses, both the breadth and the depth of spike-specific TCRs were significantly higher than at day 0 and than in MenACWY recipients. Conclusions about previously exposed vaccinees are limited, since just six AZD1222 recipients were seropositive for SARS-CoV-2 at baseline. Participants were mostly white British and included more females than males, and it was suggested by the authors that clonal diversity may have been underestimated. In the small 56-69-year group, the increase in depth fell short of significance, most likely because of low power. Because no day 14 peak-response samples were available, repertoires were characterized only after the peak T cell response. The vaccine-associated CD4 TCRs covered the entire spike protein, and the dominant responses fell in regions 160-218 and 743-854. Epitopes outside the regions mutated in the B.1.351 and B.1.1.7 variants were reportedly recognized by nearly half of the unique spike-specific TCRs.

The sample's time point label is to be understood as: about 28 days (+/-7) after the second vaccine dose. AZD1222 recipients with second doses at about 4 weeks or about 12 weeks were pooled, because spike-specific TCR depth and breadth did not differ between schedules. The vaccinee samples were drawn from two UK trials, COV001 and COV002, one of which was a single-blind randomized controlled phase 2/3 trial testing AZD1222 (ChAdOx1 nCoV-19) in healthy adults. For TCRbeta chain sequencing, PBMC samples from trial participants were taken at day 0 and at day 28 after the second dose. The CDR3, cysteine through phenylalanine, is 16 amino acids long. The retained sequence is limited to the CDR3, 48 bases, with the frame set at the first base. V loses 4 bases, J loses 1 base, and the germline ends lie 14 bases apart. CDR1 and CDR2 are drawn from the germline V gene: KGHDR, SFDVKD.

The rearrangement joined TRBV24-1 to TRBJ2-3; the D gene remains uncertain. The clonotype originates from an adult who received the AZD1222 COVID-19 vaccine. Sample: peripheral blood, taken 28 days after the second AZD1222 dose. For the CDR3, the sequence is CATSDPTSLGTDTQYF. Read as DNA, the sequence is TGTGCCACCAGTGACCCAACAAGCTTGGGCACAGATACGCAGTATTTT.